This passage covers 20 T cell receptor beta chains from one sample sequenced in a study of T cells in Graves' hyperthyroidism and ophthalmopathy. The CDR3 regions of TCR beta were amplified from RNA transcripts. TCR CDR3 underwent first-round RT-PCR with the HTBI primer set. From the multiplex PCR reads, TCRdb called clonotypes with MiXCR, one entry per CDR3 protein. The table has approximately 510,000 distinct CDR3 sequences, 40% to 50% seen once; the top ten hold about 45%. Material: peripheral blood or thyroid tissue (not recorded which). Receptors originate from an adult woman with Graves' disease, either hyperthyroidism or ophthalmopathy (not recorded which).

The J gene is TRBJ1-6, the V gene TRBV10-3, with TRBD1 as a possible D gene (5 bases). Trimming cost V 2 bases and J 7 bases, with 12 bases left between them. This CDR3 is built from 15 residues. Germline CDR1 ENHRY, CDR2 SYGVKD. The CDR3 region is CAISEPRQGNSPLHF. CDR3 sequence (DNA): TGTGCCATCAGTGAGCCCCGTCAGGGAAATTCACCCCTCCACTTT.

This clonotype occurred once. V usage is TRBV10-3 and J usage is TRBJ1-1; D is ambiguous. Trimming took 2 bases from V and 5 from J, leaving 18 bases between them. This CDR3 spans 16 amino acids. The germline CDR1 and CDR2 sequences are ENHRY and SYGVKD. DNA of the CDR3: TGTGCCATCAGTGAGAGGCCCGGGGTCCGGAGGACTGAAGCTTTCTTT. It translates to CAISERPGVRRTEAFF.

This clonotype was counted only a few times. This chain links TRBV25-1 with TRBJ2-3, with 9 bases aligning to TRBD2. There are 17 residues in the CDR3. V shed 0 bases, J shed 2 bases, and the junction held 6 bases outside the gene matches. From germline, CDR1 is MGHDK and CDR2 SYGVNS. The CDR3 spells CASSEYLAGKDTDTQYF. DNA of the CDR3: TGTGCCAGCAGTGAATACCTAGCGGGAAAAGACACAGATACGCAGTATTTT.

The table lists this clonotype with many counts. The CDR3 coding sequence is TGTGCCAGCAGTTCCCCGAGGCAGGGGAGGGCAAGCGAGCAGTACTTC. Amino acid sequence: CASSSPRQGRASEQYF. The J gene is TRBJ2-7, the V gene TRBV12-3 or TRBV12-4, with D possibly being TRBD2 (7 bases). This CDR3 has 16 residues. The ends were cut back, 4 bases at V and 6 bases at J, with 22 bases in the middle.

This clonotype came up many times. The chain uses TRBV7-8 and TRBJ1-4; D unresolved. The CDR3 extends over 12 amino acids. From germline, CDR1 is SGHVS and CDR2 FQNEAQ. The V gene lost 1 base and the J gene lost 17 bases, with 14 bases spanning the gap. The CDR3, as DNA: TGTGCCAGCAGCTTAGTAATGGGAAACGTATTTTTT. Residues: CASSLVMGNVFF.

The chain carries TRBV29-1 and TRBJ2-2, with 12 bases matching TRBD2. This CDR3 spans 15 amino acids. Per the germline V gene, CDR1 is SQVTM and CDR2 is ANQGSEA. J lost 3 bases, V lost 4 bases, and 3 bases had no gene match. The CDR3 region is CSVGLAGVDTGELFF. The CDR3 nucleotides read TGCAGCGTTGGACTAGCGGGGGTCGACACCGGGGAGCTGTTTTTT.

A few counts support this clonotype. V and J are TRBV4-2 and TRBJ2-7; 8 bases map to TRBD1. Losses at the gene ends were 11 bases for V and 3 bases for J; bases not matched to a gene: 3. CDR3 length: 11 residues. Germline V lookup: CDR1 LGHNA, CDR2 YNFKEQ. The CDR3 coding sequence is TGTGCCGCCGGACAGGGCTACGAGCAGTACTTC. Its protein product is CAAGQGYEQYF.

About this clonotype: Since no conserved phenylalanine or tryptophan closes the CDR3, a read error is the likely cause. The limits of the CDR3 on the DNA are not certain, so only TCRdb's listed CDR3 is given. The gene calls are TRBV29-1 and TRBJ1-4; TRBD1 was called by the table and not checked on the DNA. The CDR3 is 13 amino acids in total, end residues counted. Germline V gene sequence: CDR1 SQVTM, CDR2 ANQGSEA. CDR3 amino acids: CSAQGAANEKLSS.

In its sample, this clonotype was seen many times. This CDR3 is CASSFAGGAGEAFF. CDR3 in DNA: TGTGCCAGCAGCTTTGCAGGGGGCGCGGGTGAAGCTTTCTTT. The V gene is TRBV7-3, the J gene TRBJ1-1, with 8 positions matching TRBD1. The CDR3 loop spans 14 amino acids. V dropped 3 bases and J dropped 7; count of bases not matched to a gene: 7. Germline V lookup: CDR1 SGHTA, CDR2 FQGTGA.

The rearrangement joins TRBV15 to TRBJ1-1; the D gene is possibly TRBD1 (5 bases). V was shortened by 0 bases and J by 5 bases, with 13 bases between the two germline ends. This CDR3 spans 15 amino acids. Germline V gene sequence: CDR1 LNHNV, CDR2 YYDKDF (reference sequence). The CDR3 coding sequence is TGTGCCACCAGCAGAGAAGGGAGGGGAGGGACTGAAGCTTTCTTT. Its translation is CATSREGRGGTEAFF.

V and J are TRBV29-1 and TRBJ2-7; 8 bases map to TRBD2. Germline CDR1 SQVTM, CDR2 ANQGSEA. This CDR3 region has 12 residues. The CDR3 DNA is TGCAGTGTTCCCGGGAGGGCCTACGAGCAGTACTTC. This sequence encodes CSVPGRAYEQYF.

The chain joins TRBV2 to TRBJ2-7; D unresolved. Trimming shortened V by 3 bases and J by 1 base, and 7 bases separated the two germline ends. Germline-derived CDR1 and CDR2 are SNHLY and FYNNEI. The CDR3 is made up of 13 amino acids. DNA for the CDR3: TGTGCCAGCAGTGATCAGTTATCCTACGAGCAGTACTTC. As protein: CASSDQLSYEQYF.

This chain joins TRBV10-3 and TRBJ2-5, with D unresolved. Trimming took 10 bases from V and 9 from J, leaving 24 bases between them. CDR1 is ENHRY, CDR2 SYGVKD, per germline. The CDR3 has 14 amino acids. For the CDR3, the DNA is TGTGCCACCTCATCGGTCCCAGAGGACCAGCCCCAGTACTTC. Its protein is CATSSVPEDQPQYF.

V is TRBV20-1 and J is TRBJ1-4, with 7 positions matching TRBD1. CDR3 length: 15 amino acids. The germline CDR1 and CDR2 sequences are DFQATT and SNEGSKA (reference sequence). V dropped 7 bases and J dropped 4; count of bases not matched to a gene: 12. The CDR3 DNA is TGCAGTGGGAAACAGGGGAGGGGGTTTAATGAAAAACTGTTTTTT. This sequence encodes CSGKQGRGFNEKLFF.

Ten or more counts support this clonotype. V and J are TRBV4-1 and TRBJ1-4; 8 bases fit TRBD1. J was trimmed by 6 bases and V by 3 bases; bases with no gene match: 15. CDR3 length: 18 residues. CDR1 is MGHRA and CDR2 is YSYEKL in the germline V gene. In DNA, the CDR3 is TGCGCCAGCAGCCACCACCCCCGGAGCAGGGGGCGCGATGAAAAACTGTTTTTT. This encodes CASSHHPRSRGRDEKLFF.

This clonotype has ten or more counts. This chain links TRBV12-3 or TRBV12-4 with TRBJ2-7; D gene uncertain. V was clipped by 2 bases and J by 1 base, with 6 bases between them. The CDR3 is 13 amino acids. CDR3 in amino acids: CASSLRRSYEQYF. The DNA of the CDR3 is TGTGCCAGCAGTTTACGGCGGTCCTACGAGCAGTACTTC.

This clonotype has at least ten counts. The rearrangement links TRBV20-1 to TRBJ1-5; D gene ambiguous. Trimming took 6 bases from V and 4 from J, leaving 16 bases between them. The germline CDR1 and CDR2 sequences are DFQATT and SNEGSKA (reference sequence). The length of the CDR3 is 14 residues. The CDR3 sequence is CSARVVGPNQPQHF. CDR3 nucleotides: TGCAGTGCCCGTGTGGTAGGACCGAATCAGCCCCAGCATTTT.

The chain uses TRBV7-6 and TRBJ1-4, with D unresolved. Germline-derived CDR1 and CDR2 are SGHVS and FNYEAQ. The CDR3 is 15 amino acids. Trimming removed 0 bases from V and 7 bases from J, with 12 bases in between. The CDR3 coding sequence is TGTGCCAGCAGCTTAGCGGTAGCGGGTGGTGAAAAACTGTTTTTT. Protein: CASSLAVAGGEKLFF.

The V gene is TRBV10-3, the J gene TRBJ1-5, with D maybe TRBD1 (6 bases). Germline CDR1 is ENHRY and CDR2 is SYGVKD. The CDR3 is 16 amino acids. V gave up 4 bases and J gave up 11 bases, with 24 bases separating them. The CDR3 is CAISGGGGTSEETQHF. CDR3 in DNA: TGTGCCATCAGTGGAGGCGGGGGGACATCGGAAGAGACCCAGCATTTT.

Note on this clonotype: Being one base from a much bigger clone, this may be a read error. The chain joins TRBV12-3 or TRBV12-4 to TRBJ1-3; D is ambiguous. The CDR3 consists of 15 residues. The CDR3 spells CASSLDRMPGNTIHF. The CDR3 DNA follows: TGTGCCAGCAGTTTAGACCGGATGCCTGGAAACACCATACATTTT.